Sequencing of this TCR beta chain was carried out in a study of chemoradiotherapy in HPV16-positive cancers. TCRdb keeps only in-frame clones here, not all; method: immunoSEQ multiplex PCR. Among some 8,100 clones, over 65% were seen once, and the ten largest hold less than 25%. V gave up 11 bases and J gave up 5 bases; unmatched junction bases: 11. The CDR3 loop spans 13 amino acids. In germline, CDR1 is LNHDA, CDR2 SQIVND (reference sequence). This sequence joins TRBV19 and TRBJ2-7; 8 nucleotides agree with TRBD2. This material was collected from a patient who underwent chemoradiotherapy. The clonotype originates from a human donor with HPV-associated anogenital cancer. For the CDR3, the DNA is TGTGCCTGCTACTCGGGGGGGCAGGACGAGCAGTACTTC. It encodes CACYSGGQDEQYF.